What follows is one TCR beta chain and its context. Its antigen is not identified. Germline V gene data show CDR1 as LNHDA and CDR2 as SQIVND (reference sequence). The CDR3 is made up of 16 amino acids. Trimming removed 5 bases at V and 5 bases at J, with 16 bases between. This sample stems from a study of T cell responses to AZD1222 COVID-19 vaccine. At the level of the study: Second doses were pooled across both intervals (about 4 or about 12 weeks).

Study-level findings and limits: Spike as a whole was targeted by vaccine-associated CD4 TCRs, dominant at 160-218 and 743-854. Clonal diversity may have been underestimated in mostly white British donors. At baseline, seropositivity was found in only a handful of AZD1222 recipients.

The assay was immunoSEQ multiplex PCR, and TCRdb's table has in-frame clones only and misses some. The table has 110,000 to 150,000 clones, 80% to 90% seen once. V and J are TRBV19 and TRBJ1-6; tentative D call: TRBD1 (6 bases). Sequences were derived from peripheral blood, sampled on day 0 of AZD1222 vaccination. This receptor was identified in an adult in good health. The CDR3, as DNA: TGTGCCAGTAGTGGTGGGGCCCAGGGGAATAATTCACCCCTCCACTTT. Residues: CASSGGAQGNNSPLHF.